Sequencing of this TCR beta chain was carried out in a study of monozygotic twins with cystic fibrosis. Across the study: With about 15 PCR cycles, barcoded libraries came from 2.5 to 3.5 micrograms of fragmented DNA. Study-wide results and limits: The repertoire was suggested to be naive-dominated, clonality median approximately 0.0093. Age, concordance and disease severity did not associate with shared CDR3 numbers.

A remark on this clone: Its matching antigen is unknown.

Looked up from germline, CDR1 is MGHRA and CDR2 is YSYEKL. The CDR3 spans 13 residues. The V and J ends lost 0 bases and 5 bases respectively, with 5 bases between them. Data came from immunoSEQ multiplex PCR; TCRdb stores just in-frame clones and leaves some out. The sample shows 30,000 or so clones, just over 95% of them seen only once. The origin of this receptor is a girl aged 2 to 10 with cystic fibrosis. The sample consisted of blood. The chain is built from TRBV4-1 and TRBJ2-1; no clear D. The CDR3 here is CASSQDPNNEQFF. In DNA, the CDR3 is TGCGCCAGCAGCCAAGATCCGAACAATGAGCAGTTCTTC.